Each of the 25 T cell receptor beta chains below was sequenced from the same sample in a study of cytomegalovirus exposure and HLA in healthy donors. TCRdb keeps only in-frame clones here, not all; method: immunoSEQ multiplex PCR. The profile shows roughly 120,000 clones, around 92% of them singletons. The sequenced material came from PBMCs. The receptors come from a man aged 30 to 39 in good health and CMV-seronegative.

CDR3 sequence: CASSRQGSSYNSPLHF. CDR3 in DNA: TGTGCCAGCAGCCGACAGGGAAGCTCCTATAATTCACCCCTCCACTTT. The rearrangement joins TRBV2 to TRBJ1-6, with 7 positions matching TRBD1. In germline, CDR1 is SNHLY, CDR2 FYNNEI. V shed 6 bases, J shed 0 bases, and the junction held 5 bases outside the gene matches. The CDR3 contains 16 residues.

The rearrangement uses TRBV13 and TRBJ2-7; TRBD2 is a possible D gene (7 bases). The V end lost 0 bases, the J end lost 5 bases, and 11 bases lay between the germline ends. Looked up from germline, CDR1 is PRHDT and CDR2 is FYEKMQ (reference sequence). The CDR3 is made up of 14 amino acids. As DNA, the CDR3 is TGTGCCAGCAGCTTAGGCGGGGGGCCTAACGAGCAGTACTTC. Amino acid sequence: CASSLGGGPNEQYF.

The genes are TRBV6-1 and TRBJ2-7, with 8 bases matching TRBD1. The CDR3 covers 14 residues. V lost 4 bases and J lost 2; bases outside the gene matches: 4. Looked up from germline, CDR1 is MNHNS and CDR2 is SASEGT. The DNA of the CDR3 is TGTGCCAGCAGTGTGACAGGGGCCCCCTACGAGCAGTACTTC. Translated, it gives CASSVTGAPYEQYF.

The chain has TRBV6-5 and TRBJ1-6; D is possibly TRBD1 (6 bases). The ends were cut back, 6 bases at V and 5 bases at J, with 14 bases in the middle. The V gene's germline CDR1 is MNHEY and CDR2 SVGAGI. The CDR3 loop spans 15 amino acids. In DNA, the CDR3 is TGTGCCAGCAGGGCCAGACAGGCAAATAATTCACCCCTCCACTTT. This encodes CASRARQANNSPLHF.

This CDR3 is CASSLSSYEQYF. The CDR3, as DNA: TGTGCCAGCAGCCTCAGCTCCTACGAGCAGTACTTC. The chain has TRBV7-9 and TRBJ2-7; D gene unclear. Germline V gene data show CDR1 as SEHNR and CDR2 as FQNEAQ (reference sequence). The CDR3 is made up of 12 amino acids. Between the trimmed V and J ends, which lost 5 bases and 0 bases, there was a span of 5 bases.

The CDR3 loop is CSVRGADTQYF. The CDR3 DNA reads as TGCAGCGTTCGGGGGGCAGATACGCAGTATTTT. The V call is TRBV29-1, the J call TRBJ2-3; 7 bases are shared with TRBD2. CDR3 size: 11 residues. Germline CDR1 and CDR2: SQVTM and ANQGSEA. Trimming cost V 5 bases and J 4 bases; bases outside gene matches: 0.

This chain connects TRBV10-3 to TRBJ2-5, with 7 bases matching TRBD2. Germline V gives CDR1 ENHRY, CDR2 SYGVKD. This CDR3 has 13 residues. Trimming took 2 bases from V and 5 from J; bases not matched to a gene: 2. CDR3 sequence: CAISEREEETQYF. The DNA of the CDR3 is TGTGCCATCAGTGAGCGGGAGGAGGAGACCCAGTACTTC.

This clone was seen more than once but under ten times. V gene TRBV4-1 combines with J gene TRBJ1-2; 7 nucleotides line up with TRBD1. The CDR3 runs 17 residues. J lost 3 bases, V lost 4 bases, and 14 bases had no gene match. The germline CDR1 and CDR2 sequences are MGHRA and YSYEKL. The chain's CDR3 is CASSPTAYRGSDYGYTF. The CDR3, as DNA: TGCGCCAGCAGCCCAACAGCGTACAGGGGTAGTGACTATGGCTACACCTTC.

J is TRBJ1-2 and V is TRBV7-2, with D maybe TRBD1 (6 bases). This CDR3 is built from 15 residues. CDR1 is SGHTA and CDR2 is FQGNSA in the germline V gene. V lost 5 bases, J lost 7 bases, and 20 bases lay in between. In DNA form, the CDR3 reads TGTGCCAGCAGCCCCGCGGGGGGGCGGTCGAGTGGCTACACCTTC. As protein: CASSPAGGRSSGYTF.

The chain combines TRBV5-1 with TRBJ1-4, with unresolved D. This CDR3 has 15 residues. The germline V gene has CDR1 SGHRS and CDR2 YFSETQ. The V and J ends lost 0 bases and 5 bases respectively, with 11 bases between them. As DNA, the CDR3 is TGCGCCAGCAGCTTGGAGTTTAGACAAAATGAAAAACTGTTTTTT. Translation: CASSLEFRQNEKLFF.

The chain is built from TRBV18 and TRBJ1-3; D gene unclear. The CDR3 length is 14 residues. Trimming removed 0 bases at V and 0 bases at J, with 3 bases between. Germline CDR1 is KGHSH and CDR2 is LQKENI. The CDR3 region has the DNA TGTGCCAGCTCACCACCCGGCTCTGGAAACACCATATATTTT. Its protein is CASSPPGSGNTIYF.

The chain combines TRBV4-2 with TRBJ2-7; the match to TRBD1 covers 7 bases. The V gene's germline CDR1 is LGHNA and CDR2 YNFKEQ. This CDR3 region has 16 residues. V shed 1 base and J 5 bases; nucleotides not matched to a gene: 11. DNA for the CDR3: TGTGCCAGCAGCCAAGGGATCTGGAGACAGGGCCACGAGCAGTACTTC. This sequence encodes CASSQGIWRQGHEQYF.

This rearrangement joins TRBV19 to TRBJ2-7, with 8 bases that match TRBD1. The CDR3 runs to 14 residues. The V gene's germline CDR1 is LNHDA and CDR2 SQIVND (reference sequence). V shed 2 bases and J 6 bases; nucleotides not matched to a gene: 6. CDR3 in DNA: TGTGCCAGTAGTATAAGGACAGGGAAGTCCGAGCAGTACTTC. It specifies CASSIRTGKSEQYF. The full variable domain, with the rest looked up from reference TRBV19 and TRBJ2-7, is DGGITQSPKYLFRKEGQNVTLSCEQNLNHDAMYWYRQDPGQGLRLIYYSQIVNDFQKGDIAEGYSVSREKKESFPLTVTSAQKNPTAFYLCASSIRTGKSEQYFGPGTRLTVT.

The rearrangement links TRBV5-1 to TRBJ1-4; unclear D gene. Deletions cut 0 bases from V and 7 bases from J, with 10 bases between. Germline-derived CDR1 and CDR2 are SGHRS and YFSETQ. The CDR3 runs 14 residues. CDR3 sequence: CASSLAWAGEKLFF. The CDR3 nucleotides are TGCGCCAGCAGCTTGGCATGGGCTGGTGAAAAACTGTTTTTT.

The V and J genes are TRBV29-1 and TRBJ2-6, with 7 bases that match TRBD1. This CDR3 spans 14 amino acids. With 6 bases clipped from V and 2 bases from J, the junction kept 4 bases outside the gene matches. The germline V gene has CDR1 SQVTM and CDR2 ANQGSEA. The CDR3: CSVGQGAGANVLTF. CDR3 nucleotide sequence: TGCAGCGTGGGGCAGGGGGCTGGGGCCAACGTCCTGACTTTC. The entire variable domain, with the rest obtained from reference TRBV29-1 and TRBJ2-6, is as follows: SAVISQKPSRDICQRGTSLTIQCQVDSQVTMMFWYRQQPGQSLTLIATANQGSEATYESGFVIDKFPISRPNLTFSTLTVSNMSPEDSSIYLCSVGQGAGANVLTFGAGSRLTVL.

The V call is TRBV28, the J call TRBJ2-3; 9 bases are a match to TRBD1. The CDR3 extends over 15 amino acids. Germline V gene data show CDR1 as MDHEN and CDR2 as SYDVKM. V lost 2 bases and J lost 2; bases outside the gene matches: 2. CDR3 amino acids: CASSLGTGITDTQYF. The CDR3 nucleotides read TGTGCCAGCAGTTTAGGGACAGGGATCACAGATACGCAGTATTTT.

This clone was observed a single time. The V and J genes are TRBV7-2 and TRBJ2-2; perhaps TRBD1 as D (5 bases). Deletions cut 2 bases from V and 3 bases from J, with 7 bases between. This CDR3 has 14 residues. The germline gives CDR1 SGHTA, CDR2 FQGNSA. CDR3 nucleotide sequence: TGTGCCAGCAGCTTATCCAGGGACACCGGGGAGCTGTTTTTT. The encoded protein is CASSLSRDTGELFF.

CDR3 coding DNA: TGTGCCAGCAGCTTAGCCCCTGCCTACGAGCAGTACTTC. Translating it yields CASSLAPAYEQYF. V gene TRBV7-9 combines with J gene TRBJ2-7; D gene unclear. Germline V gives CDR1 SEHNR, CDR2 FQNEAQ (reference sequence). Trimming removed 0 bases from V and 2 bases from J, with 5 bases in between. This CDR3 spans 13 amino acids. The whole variable domain, remainder taken from reference TRBV7-9 and TRBJ2-7, is DTGVSQNPRHKITKRGQNVTFRCDPISEHNRLYWYRQTLGQGPEFLTYFQNEAQLEKSRLLSDRFSAERPKGSFSTLEIQRTEQGDSAMYLCASSLAPAYEQYFGPGTRLTVT.

The chain combines TRBV27 with TRBJ2-1, with D perhaps TRBD1 (6 bases). Germline CDR1 is MNHEY and CDR2 is SMNVEV (reference sequence). The CDR3 contains 15 residues. V gave up 5 bases and J gave up 3 bases, with 14 bases separating them. In DNA, the CDR3 is TGTGCCAGCAGTCAACAGGGCCAGGGCTACAATGAGCAGTTCTTC. This codes for CASSQQGQGYNEQFF.

The chain is built from TRBV7-2 and TRBJ1-4, with unresolved D. CDR3 length: 15 amino acids. CDR1 and CDR2 (germline): SGHTA, FQGNSA. V was cut by 5 bases and J by 0 bases, with 10 bases left in between. The CDR3 DNA reads TGTGCCAGCAGCCTGACACACTCAACTAATGAAAAACTGTTTTTT. Amino acid sequence: CASSLTHSTNEKLFF. Full variable domain (missing parts from reference TRBV7-2 and TRBJ1-4): GAGVSQSPSNKVTEKGKDVELRCDPISGHTALYWYRQSLGQGLEFLIYFQGNSAPDKSGLPSDRFSAERTGGSVSTLTIQRTQQEDSAVYLCASSLTHSTNEKLFFGSGTQLSVL.

The chain recombines TRBV4-1 with TRBJ2-1, with TRBD2 matching over 7 bases. The CDR3 contains 15 residues. In germline, CDR1 is MGHRA, CDR2 YSYEKL. Trimming at V came to 4 bases and at J to 8 bases, leaving 11 bases not matched to a gene. This CDR3 reads CASSPLEGGRDEQFF. In DNA, the CDR3 is TGCGCCAGCAGCCCCTTAGAGGGAGGGCGGGATGAGCAGTTCTTC.

The J gene is TRBJ1-1, the V gene TRBV9; D not certain. There are 15 residues in the CDR3. CDR1 is SGDLS, CDR2 YYNGEE, per germline. Trimming shortened V by 1 base and J by 0 bases, and 10 bases separated the two germline ends. The CDR3 loop reads CASSVRAGMNTEAFF. DNA of the CDR3: TGTGCCAGCAGCGTAAGAGCGGGAATGAACACTGAAGCTTTCTTT.

This clone was seen only a few times. This chain links TRBV19 with TRBJ1-5; D call uncertain. Germline V lookup: CDR1 LNHDA, CDR2 SQIVND (reference sequence). CDR3 size: 12 residues. V shed 2 bases and J shed 6 bases, with 5 bases lying between them. The CDR3 DNA reads as TGTGCCAGTAGTATAAACGGTCAGCCCCAGCATTTT. Residues: CASSINGQPQHF.

CDR3 residues: CASSLRGQNTEAFF. CDR3 DNA: TGTGCCAGCAGCCTTAGAGGACAGAACACTGAAGCTTTCTTT. The chain combines TRBV9 with TRBJ1-1; a weak D match, TRBD1 (5 bases). Germline V gene sequence: CDR1 SGDLS, CDR2 YYNGEE. The ends were cut back, 4 bases at V and 1 base at J, with 11 bases in the middle. The CDR3 length is 14 residues.

The rearrangement joins TRBV28 to TRBJ2-7; D perhaps matches TRBD1 (6 bases). The CDR3 totals 14 residues. The V and J ends lost 5 bases and 2 bases respectively, with 13 bases between them. The germline CDR1 and CDR2 sequences are MDHEN and SYDVKM. The CDR3 region is CASSGRTDTYEQYF. CDR3 bases: TGTGCCAGCAGTGGGCGGACAGATACCTACGAGCAGTACTTC.